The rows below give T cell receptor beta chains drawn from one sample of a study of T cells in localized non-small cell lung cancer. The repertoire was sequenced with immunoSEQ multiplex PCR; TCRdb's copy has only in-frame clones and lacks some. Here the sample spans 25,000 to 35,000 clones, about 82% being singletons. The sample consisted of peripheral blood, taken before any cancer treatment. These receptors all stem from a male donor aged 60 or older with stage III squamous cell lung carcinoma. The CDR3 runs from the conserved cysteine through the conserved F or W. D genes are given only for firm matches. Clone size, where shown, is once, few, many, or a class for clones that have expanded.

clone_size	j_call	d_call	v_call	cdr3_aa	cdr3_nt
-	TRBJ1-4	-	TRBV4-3	CASSQGDKGKLFF	TGCGCCAGCAGCCAAGGGGACAAGGGAAAACTGTTTTTT
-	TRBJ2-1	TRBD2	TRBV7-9	CASSSGLATIDEQFF	TGTGCCAGCAGCTCGGGACTAGCGACCATCGATGAGCAGTTCTTC
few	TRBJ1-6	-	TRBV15	CATSRGWGSDDSPLHF	TGTGCCACCAGCAGAGGTTGGGGCAGTGATGATTCACCCCTCCACTTT
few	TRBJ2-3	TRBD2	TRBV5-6	CASSPGTSGSRQYF	TGTGCCAGCAGCCCCGGGACTAGCGGGAGTAGGCAGTATTTT
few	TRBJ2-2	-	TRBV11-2	CASSRYDTGELFF	TGTGCCAGCAGCCGGTACGACACCGGGGAGCTGTTTTTT
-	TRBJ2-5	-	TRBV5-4	CASSFEGGETQYF	TGTGCCAGCAGCTTTGAAGGGGGAGAGACCCAGTACTTC
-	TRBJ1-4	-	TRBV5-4	CASSLGGPNEKLFF	TGTGCCAGCAGCTTGGGTGGGCCCAATGAAAAACTGTTTTTT
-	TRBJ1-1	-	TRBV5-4	CASSGDFGNTEAFF	TGTGCCAGCAGCGGGGATTTCGGTAACACTGAAGCTTTCTTT
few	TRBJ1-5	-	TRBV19	CASSIVRSNQPQHF	TGTGCCAGTAGTATTGTACGGAGCAATCAGCCCCAGCATTTT
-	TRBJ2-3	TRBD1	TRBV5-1	CASRLDRGGDTQYF	TGCGCCAGCAGACTCGACAGGGGTGGGGATACGCAGTATTTT
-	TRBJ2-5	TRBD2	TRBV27	CASRRPGLDGSRATQYF	TGTGCCAGCAGACGACCGGGACTAGACGGATCCAGAGCGACCCAGTACTTC
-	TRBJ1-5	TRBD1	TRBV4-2	CASSQDGQGRGQPQHF	TGTGCCAGCAGCCAAGATGGACAGGGTAGGGGTCAGCCCCAGCATTTT
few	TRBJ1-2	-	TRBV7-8	CASRQNIGDHRGYTF	TGTGCCAGCAGACAAAATATAGGGGATCATAGGGGCTACACCTTC
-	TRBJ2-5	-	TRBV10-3	CAISPGGETQYF	TGTGCCATCAGCCCGGGTGGAGAGACCCAGTACTTC
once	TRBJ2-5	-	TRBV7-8	CASSLGEGGRYQETQYF	TGTGCCAGCAGCTTAGGCGAGGGGGGGCGCTACCAAGAGACCCAGTACTTC
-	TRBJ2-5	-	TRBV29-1	CSVVYRVVETQYF	TGCAGCGTTGTATACAGGGTAGTAGAGACCCAGTACTTC
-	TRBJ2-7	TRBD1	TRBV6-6	CASSSPGTGAYEQYF	TGTGCCAGCAGTTCACCCGGGACAGGGGCCTACGAGCAGTACTTC
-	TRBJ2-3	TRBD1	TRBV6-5	CASSAGQGETDTQYF	TGTGCCAGCAGTGCCGGACAGGGGGAGACAGATACGCAGTATTTT
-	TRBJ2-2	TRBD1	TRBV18	CASSPRQGRTGELFF	TGTGCCAGCTCACCTCGACAGGGCAGGACCGGGGAGCTGTTTTTT
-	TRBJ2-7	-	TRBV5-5	CASSFSAGYEQYF	TGTGCCAGCAGCTTCTCGGCAGGCTACGAGCAGTACTTC
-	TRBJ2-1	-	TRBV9	CASTRAGGNANDEQFF	TGTGCCAGCACCCGGGCCGGGGGAAATGCTAACGATGAGCAGTTCTTC
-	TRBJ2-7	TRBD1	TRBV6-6	CASIGTGGDYEQYF	TGTGCCAGCATAGGGACAGGGGGGGATTACGAGCAGTACTTC
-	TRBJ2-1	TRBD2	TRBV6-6	CASSFTGGTNEQFF	TGTGCCAGCAGTTTTACGGGAGGTACTAATGAGCAGTTCTTC
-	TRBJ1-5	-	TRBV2	CASSEVEGNPVQPQHF	TGTGCCAGCAGTGAAGTAGAAGGGAACCCGGTTCAGCCCCAGCATTTT
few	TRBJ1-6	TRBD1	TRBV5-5	CASSQTGGSTPNSPLHF	TGTGCCAGCAGCCAGACAGGGGGCTCAACCCCAAATTCACCCCTCCACTTT
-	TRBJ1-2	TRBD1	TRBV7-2	CASSLVDRQGGGYTF	TGTGCCAGCAGCTTAGTGGACAGGCAAGGGGGTGGCTACACCTTC
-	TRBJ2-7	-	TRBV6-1	CASLTVSSGQYF	TGTGCCAGCCTCACCGTTTCTTCGGGGCAGTACTTC
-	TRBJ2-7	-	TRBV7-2	CASSLAQGWVEQYF	TGTGCCAGCAGCTTAGCACAGGGTTGGGTCGAGCAGTACTTC
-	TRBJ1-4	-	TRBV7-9	CASSRRGDGGSNEKLFF	TGTGCCAGCAGCCGTCGAGGGGATGGAGGATCTAATGAAAAACTGTTTTTT
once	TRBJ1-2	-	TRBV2	CATLRDLGHGYTF	TGTGCGACTCTACGGGATTTGGGGCATGGCTACACCTTC
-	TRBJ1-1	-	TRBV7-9	CASSLQVDTEAFF	TGTGCCAGCAGCTTGCAGGTGGACACTGAAGCTTTCTTT
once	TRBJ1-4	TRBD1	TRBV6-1	CASGRGQANEKLFF	TGTGCCAGCGGTAGGGGACAGGCTAATGAAAAACTGTTTTTT
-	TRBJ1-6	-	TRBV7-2	CASSPFPRVYNSPLHF	TGTGCCAGCAGCCCCTTCCCCCGGGTGTATAATTCACCCCTCCACTTT
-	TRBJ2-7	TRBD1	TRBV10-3	CAISELGQADEQYF	TGTGCCATCAGTGAGTTAGGACAGGCGGACGAGCAGTACTTC